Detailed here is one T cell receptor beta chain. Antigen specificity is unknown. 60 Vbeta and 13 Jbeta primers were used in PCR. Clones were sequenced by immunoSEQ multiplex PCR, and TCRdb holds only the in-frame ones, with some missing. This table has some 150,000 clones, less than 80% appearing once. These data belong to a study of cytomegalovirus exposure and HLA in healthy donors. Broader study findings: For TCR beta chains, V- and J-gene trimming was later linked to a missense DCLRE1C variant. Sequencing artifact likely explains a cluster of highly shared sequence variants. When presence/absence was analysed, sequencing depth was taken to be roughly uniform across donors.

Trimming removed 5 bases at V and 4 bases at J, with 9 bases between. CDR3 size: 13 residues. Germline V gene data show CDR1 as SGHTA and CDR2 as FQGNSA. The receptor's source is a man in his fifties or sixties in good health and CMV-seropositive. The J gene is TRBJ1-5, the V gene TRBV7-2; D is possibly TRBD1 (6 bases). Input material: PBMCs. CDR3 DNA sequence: TGTGCCAGCAGCACGCAGGGGAATCAGCCCCAGCATTTT. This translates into CASSTQGNQPQHF.